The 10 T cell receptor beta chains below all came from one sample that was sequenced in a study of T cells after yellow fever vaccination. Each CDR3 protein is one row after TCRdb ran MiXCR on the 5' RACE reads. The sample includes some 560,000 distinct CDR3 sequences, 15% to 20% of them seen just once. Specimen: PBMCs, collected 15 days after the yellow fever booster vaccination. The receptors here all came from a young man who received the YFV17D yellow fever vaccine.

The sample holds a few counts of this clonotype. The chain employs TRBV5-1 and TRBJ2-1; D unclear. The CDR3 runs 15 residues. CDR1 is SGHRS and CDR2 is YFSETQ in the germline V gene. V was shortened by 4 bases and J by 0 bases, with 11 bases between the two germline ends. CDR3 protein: CASSEKQNSYNEQFF. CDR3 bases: TGCGCCAGCAGCGAAAAACAGAACTCCTACAATGAGCAGTTCTTC.

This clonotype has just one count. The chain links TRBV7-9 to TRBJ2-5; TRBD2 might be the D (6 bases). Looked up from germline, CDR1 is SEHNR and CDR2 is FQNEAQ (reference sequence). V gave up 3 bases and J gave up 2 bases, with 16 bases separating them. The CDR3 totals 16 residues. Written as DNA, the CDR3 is TGTGCCAGCAGCTTGGGCCCCTCAGGAGGGCAAGAGACCCAGTACTTC. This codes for CASSLGPSGGQETQYF.

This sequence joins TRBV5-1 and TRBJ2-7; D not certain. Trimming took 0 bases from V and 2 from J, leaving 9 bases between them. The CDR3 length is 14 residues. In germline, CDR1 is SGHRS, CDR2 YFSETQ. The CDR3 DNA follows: TGCGCCAGCAGCTTGGCCGGGTTTACCTACGAGCAGTACTTC. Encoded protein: CASSLAGFTYEQYF.

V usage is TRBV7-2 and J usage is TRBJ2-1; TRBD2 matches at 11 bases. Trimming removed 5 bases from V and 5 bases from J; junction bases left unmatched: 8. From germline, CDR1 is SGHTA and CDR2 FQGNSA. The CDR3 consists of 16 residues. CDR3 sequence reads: CASSPPGLAANNEQFF. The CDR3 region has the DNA TGTGCCAGCAGCCCACCGGGACTAGCGGCTAACAATGAGCAGTTCTTC.

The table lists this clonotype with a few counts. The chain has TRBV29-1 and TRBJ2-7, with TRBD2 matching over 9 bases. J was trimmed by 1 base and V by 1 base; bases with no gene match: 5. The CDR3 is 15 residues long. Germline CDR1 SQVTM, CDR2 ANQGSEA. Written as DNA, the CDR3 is TGCAGCGTTGAAGGACTAGCGGATCCGTCCTACGAGCAGTACTTC. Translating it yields CSVEGLADPSYEQYF.

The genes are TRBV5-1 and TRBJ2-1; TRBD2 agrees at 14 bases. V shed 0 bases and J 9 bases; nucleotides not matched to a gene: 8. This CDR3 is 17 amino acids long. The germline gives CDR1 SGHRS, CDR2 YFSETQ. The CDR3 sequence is CASSLAGTSGSLGEQFF. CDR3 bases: TGCGCCAGCAGCTTGGCCGGGACTAGCGGGAGCCTTGGTGAGCAGTTCTTC.

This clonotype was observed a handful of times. CDR3 sequence (DNA): TGTGCCACCAGCAGCAGAACAGGAGGGCTTTATACAGCCAAAAACATTCAGTACTTC. This encodes CATSSRTGGLYTAKNIQYF. V gene TRBV15 combines with J gene TRBJ2-4; D perhaps matches TRBD2 (6 bases). V was shortened by 3 bases and J by 0 bases, with 21 bases between the two germline ends. Looked up from germline, CDR1 is LNHNV and CDR2 is YYDKDF (reference sequence). The CDR3 extends over 19 amino acids.

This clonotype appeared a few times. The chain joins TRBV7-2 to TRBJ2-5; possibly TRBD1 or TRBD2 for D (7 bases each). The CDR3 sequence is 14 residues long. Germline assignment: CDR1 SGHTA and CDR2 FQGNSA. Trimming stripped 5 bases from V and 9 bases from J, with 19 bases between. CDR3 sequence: CASSLGLGGMAQYF. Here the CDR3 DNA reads TGTGCCAGCAGCCTTGGACTAGGGGGCATGGCCCAGTACTTC.

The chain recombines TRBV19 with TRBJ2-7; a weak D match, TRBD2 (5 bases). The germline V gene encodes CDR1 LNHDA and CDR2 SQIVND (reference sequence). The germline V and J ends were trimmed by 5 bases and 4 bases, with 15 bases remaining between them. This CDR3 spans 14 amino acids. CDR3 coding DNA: TGTGCCAGTAGTCCCGCGTCGGAGGATTACGAGCAGTACTTC. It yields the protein CASSPASEDYEQYF.

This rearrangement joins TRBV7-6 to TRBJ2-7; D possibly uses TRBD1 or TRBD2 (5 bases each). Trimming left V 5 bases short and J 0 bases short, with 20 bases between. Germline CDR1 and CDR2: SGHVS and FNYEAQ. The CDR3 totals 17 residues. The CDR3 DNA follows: TGTGCCAGCAGCCTGAGGGACGGAGCCCTAAGCTCCTACGAGCAGTACTTC. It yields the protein CASSLRDGALSSYEQYF. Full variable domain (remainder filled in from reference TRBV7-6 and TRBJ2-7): GAGVSQSPRYKVTKRGQDVALRCDPISGHVSLYWYRQALGQGPEFLTYFNYEAQQDKSGLPNDRFSAERPEGSISTLTIQRTEQRDSAMYRCASSLRDGALSSYEQYFGPGTRLTVT.